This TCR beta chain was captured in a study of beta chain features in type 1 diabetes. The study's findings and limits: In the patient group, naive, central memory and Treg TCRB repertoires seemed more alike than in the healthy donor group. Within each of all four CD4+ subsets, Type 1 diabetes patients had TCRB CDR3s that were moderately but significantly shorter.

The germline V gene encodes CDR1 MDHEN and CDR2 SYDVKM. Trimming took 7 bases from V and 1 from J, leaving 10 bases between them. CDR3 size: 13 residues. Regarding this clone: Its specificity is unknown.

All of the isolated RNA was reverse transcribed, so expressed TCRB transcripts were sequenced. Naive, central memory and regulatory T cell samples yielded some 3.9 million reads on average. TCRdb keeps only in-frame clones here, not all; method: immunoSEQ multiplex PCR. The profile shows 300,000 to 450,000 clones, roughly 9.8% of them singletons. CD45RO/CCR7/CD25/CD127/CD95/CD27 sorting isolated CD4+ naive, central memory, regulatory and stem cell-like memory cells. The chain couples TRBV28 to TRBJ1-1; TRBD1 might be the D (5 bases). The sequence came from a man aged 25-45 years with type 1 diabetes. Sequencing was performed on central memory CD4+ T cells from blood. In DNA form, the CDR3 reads TGTGCCAGCACCCCGGGGGAGAACACTGAAGCTTTCTTT. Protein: CASTPGENTEAFF.